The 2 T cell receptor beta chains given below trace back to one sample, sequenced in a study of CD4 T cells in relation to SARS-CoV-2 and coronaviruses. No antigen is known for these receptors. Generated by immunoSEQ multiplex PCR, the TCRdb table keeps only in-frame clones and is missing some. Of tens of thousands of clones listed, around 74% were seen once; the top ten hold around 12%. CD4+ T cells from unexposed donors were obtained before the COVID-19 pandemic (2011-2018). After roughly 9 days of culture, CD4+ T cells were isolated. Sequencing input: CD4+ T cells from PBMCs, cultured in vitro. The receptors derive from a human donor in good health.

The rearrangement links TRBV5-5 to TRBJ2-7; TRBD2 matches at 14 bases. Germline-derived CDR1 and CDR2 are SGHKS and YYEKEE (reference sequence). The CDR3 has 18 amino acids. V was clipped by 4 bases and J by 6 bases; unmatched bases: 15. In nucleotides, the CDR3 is TGTGCCAGCAGCCAAGAACCGGGACTAGCGGGAGTTGTGAGCGAGCAGTACTTC. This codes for CASSQEPGLAGVVSEQYF.

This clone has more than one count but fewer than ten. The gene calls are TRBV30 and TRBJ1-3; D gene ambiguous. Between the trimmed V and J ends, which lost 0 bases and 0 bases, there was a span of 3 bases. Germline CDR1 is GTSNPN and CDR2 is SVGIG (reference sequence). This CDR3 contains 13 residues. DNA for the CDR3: TGTGCCTGGAGTGTACACTCTGGAAACACCATATATTTT. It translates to CAWSVHSGNTIYF.